These T cell receptor beta chains were read from a single sample in a study of T cells in Graves' hyperthyroidism and ophthalmopathy. TCRdb re-analysed the multiplex PCR reads in MiXCR, keeping a single row per CDR3 protein. The sample has roughly 250,000 distinct CDR3 sequences, about 20% seen once. Source material: blood. These receptors originate from a young man with Graves' ophthalmopathy. Both conserved end residues are part of each CDR3. D genes are given only for firm matches. Expanded clones are given a class, and other clones once, few, many or no size at all.

TRBJ2-6,-,TRBD1,TRBV6-1,CASRTDRAGANVLTF,TGTGCCAGCAGAACCGACAGGGCTGGGGCCAACGTCCTGACTTTC
TRBJ1-1,-,-,TRBV30,CAWRGSGVSNMAFF,TGTGCCTGGAGGGGGTCCGGAGTATCTAATATGGCTTTCTTT
TRBJ2-3,few,-,TRBV6-1,CASSEQWGTDTQYF,TGTGCCAGCAGTGAACAGTGGGGCACAGATACGCAGTATTTT
TRBJ2-2,few,-,TRBV4-1,CADWAGLNTGELFF,TGCGCCGATTGGGCCGGACTTAACACCGGGGAGCTGTTTTTT
TRBJ1-4,many,-,TRBV2,CASSEEGISATNEKLFF,TGTGCCAGCAGTGAAGAGGGGATAAGTGCAACTAATGAAAAACTGTTTTTT
TRBJ2-1,-,TRBD2,TRBV5-8,CASSLAGGSLNEQFF,TGTGCCAGCAGCTTAGCGGGGGGAAGCTTGAATGAGCAGTTCTTC
TRBJ1-2,-,TRBD1,TRBV7-9,CASSLVQGNYGYTF,TGTGCCAGCAGCTTAGTACAGGGGAACTATGGCTACACCTTC
TRBJ1-5,many,-,TRBV28,CASTAGGPSNQPQHF,TGTGCCAGCACTGCGGGGGGCCCAAGCAATCAGCCCCAGCATTTT
TRBJ2-5,-,-,TRBV19,CASSQTGISGQETQYF,TGTGCCAGTAGCCAAACAGGGATTAGCGGCCAAGAGACCCAGTACTTC
TRBJ1-1,many,TRBD1,TRBV5-1,CASSFRDSQNTEAFF,TGCGCCAGCAGCTTCAGGGACAGCCAGAACACTGAAGCTTTCTTT
TRBJ2-1,many,TRBD2,TRBV2,CASSGGTRGYEQFF,TGTGCCAGCAGTGGGGGGACTAGGGGGTATGAGCAGTTCTTC
TRBJ2-7,-,-,TRBV20-1,CSAHSLDYEQYF,TGCAGTGCCCACTCTTTGGACTACGAGCAGTACTTC
TRBJ2-3,many,TRBD2,TRBV3-1,CASSPGTSWTDTQYF,TGTGCCAGCAGCCCTGGGACTAGCTGGACAGATACGCAGTATTTT
TRBJ2-1,many,TRBD2,TRBV28,CASIPSRWGGKEQFF,TGTGCCAGCATACCTTCACGATGGGGGGGTAAAGAGCAGTTCTTC
TRBJ2-5,few,-,TRBV9,CAISEGGALETQYF,TGTGCCATCAGTGAGGGGGGTGCCCTGGAGACCCAGTACTTC
TRBJ1-1,many,-,TRBV12-3/TRBV12-4,CASRSGAGVANTEAFF,TGTGCCAGCAGAAGTGGGGCAGGGGTCGCGAACACTGAAGCTTTCTTT
TRBJ1-2,-,TRBD1,TRBV2,CASSGSKDRGNGYGYTF,TGTGCCAGCAGCGGTTCGAAAGACAGGGGAAATGGCTATGGCTACACCTTC
TRBJ1-2,few,-,TRBV4-3,CASSQEPRTRGYGYTF,TGCGCCAGCAGCCAAGAACCCAGGACGCGGGGATATGGCTACACCTTC
TRBJ2-2,-,TRBD2,TRBV24-1,CATSDLGGRGAGELFF,TGTGCCACCAGTGATTTAGGCGGGAGAGGTGCCGGGGAGCTGTTTTTT
TRBJ2-7,-,TRBD1,TRBV7-9,CASSSGQGTGEQYF,TGTGCCAGCAGCTCCGGACAGGGAACGGGCGAGCAGTACTTC
TRBJ2-5,few,-,TRBV15,CATSRWDQETQYF,TGTGCCACCAGCAGATGGGACCAAGAGACCCAGTACTTC
TRBJ2-2,few,-,TRBV7-2,CASSFRTGELFF,TGTGCCAGCAGCTTTCGAACCGGGGAGCTGTTTTTT
TRBJ2-7,-,-,TRBV7-8,CASSLFDTSYEQYF,TGTGCCAGCAGCTTATTTGACACATCCTACGAGCAGTACTTC
TRBJ1-3,-,-,TRBV7-3,CASSLWRGEKTRNTIYF,TGTGCCAGCAGCTTATGGAGGGGGGAAAAGACCCGGAACACCATATATTTT
TRBJ2-1,few,-,TRBV24-1,CATSDTRVLDYNEQFF,TGTGCCACCAGTGACACCCGGGTCCTGGATTACAATGAGCAGTTCTTC
TRBJ1-3,-,TRBD1,TRBV7-9,CASSSRDSHYSGNTIYF,TGTGCCAGCAGCTCCCGGGACAGTCACTACTCTGGAAACACCATATATTTT
TRBJ1-4,-,-,TRBV2,CASSPGRAGEKLFF,TGTGCCAGCAGTCCGGGCAGGGCGGGTGAAAAACTGTTTTTT
TRBJ2-3,many,-,TRBV3-1,CASSQDGKNTQYF,TGTGCCAGCAGCCAAGACGGGAAGAATACGCAGTATTTT
TRBJ2-5,-,TRBD1,TRBV6-1,CASSTTGTEQEAQYF,TGTGCCAGCAGTACCACCGGGACAGAGCAAGAGGCCCAGTACTTC
TRBJ1-1,many,-,TRBV18,CASSREVGRQRNTEAFF,TGTGCCAGCTCCCGAGAGGTAGGGAGGCAGAGGAACACTGAAGCTTTCTTT
TRBJ1-5,many,-,TRBV20-1,CSASEWVSNQPQHF,TGCAGTGCTTCTGAATGGGTGAGCAATCAGCCCCAGCATTTT
TRBJ2-7,-,-,TRBV7-7,CASSLGADTSYEQYF,TGTGCTAGCAGCTTAGGGGCGGATACCTCCTACGAGCAGTACTTC
TRBJ2-5,many,-,TRBV11-3,CASSPFTQETQYF,TGTGCCAGCAGCCCGTTCACCCAAGAGACCCAGTACTTC
TRBJ1-1,many,-,TRBV27,CASSFRAGNTEAFF,TGTGCCAGCAGTTTTAGGGCAGGGAACACTGAAGCTTTCTTT
TRBJ2-1,-,TRBD2,TRBV7-6,CASSSEREGQVYNEQFF,TGTGCCAGCAGCTCCGAGCGGGAGGGCCAGGTCTACAATGAGCAGTTCTTC
TRBJ2-1,-,-,TRBV24-1,CATSDSSLQKSSYNEQFF,TGTGCCACCAGTGATTCTTCGTTACAGAAGAGCTCCTACAATGAGCAGTTCTTC
TRBJ1-2,many,-,TRBV2,CATQDGYYGYTF,TGTGCCACCCAGGACGGTTACTATGGCTACACCTTC
TRBJ2-3,-,TRBD1,TRBV12-3/TRBV12-4,CASSPRTGHTDTQYF,TGTGCCAGCAGCCCCCGGACAGGGCACACAGATACGCAGTATTTT
TRBJ2-1,many,TRBD2,TRBV18,CASSPVPGLAGMDEQFF,TGTGCCAGCTCACCGGTGCCGGGACTAGCGGGGATGGATGAGCAGTTCTTC
TRBJ2-2,few,-,TRBV12-5,CASGPGGPRTGELFF,TGTGCTAGTGGCCCAGGGGGGCCGCGCACCGGGGAGCTGTTTTTT
TRBJ2-3,many,-,TRBV13,CASSLDTDTQYF,TGTGCCAGCAGCTTAGACACAGATACGCAGTATTTT
TRBJ2-1,few,TRBD2,TRBV5-1,CASSREVAGHNEQFF,TGCGCCAGCAGCCGGGAGGTAGCGGGCCACAATGAGCAGTTCTTC
TRBJ1-5,few,TRBD1,TRBV30,CAWSTGQGDYQPQHF,TGTGCCTGGAGTACGGGACAGGGTGATTATCAGCCCCAGCATTTT
TRBJ2-4,-,TRBD1,TRBV6-2/TRBV6-3,CASSYSRDRAKNIQYF,TGTGCCAGCAGTTACTCGAGGGACAGAGCCAAAAACATTCAGTACTTC
TRBJ2-5,-,TRBD1,TRBV24-1,CATSDPGQGAKTQYF,TGTGCCACCAGTGACCCTGGACAGGGGGCTAAGACCCAGTACTTC
TRBJ2-2,-,-,TRBV6-1,CASRGAGNTGELFF,TGTGCCAGCAGGGGGGCTGGAAACACCGGGGAGCTGTTTTTT
TRBJ1-4,-,TRBD1,TRBV7-9,CASSSTGAVDEKLFF,TGTGCCAGCAGCTCAACAGGGGCGGTGGATGAAAAACTGTTTTTT
TRBJ2-7,few,TRBD2,TRBV20-1,CSARVVAGYEQYF,TGCAGTGCTAGAGTGGTAGCGGGCTACGAGCAGTACTTC
TRBJ2-7,-,-,TRBV20-1,CGAPDLRARVNEQYF,TGCGGTGCCCCAGACTTGCGGGCCCGTGTCAACGAGCAGTACTTC
TRBJ1-2,few,TRBD1,TRBV20-1,CSARRDRDYGYTF,TGCAGTGCTAGACGGGACAGGGACTATGGCTACACCTTC
TRBJ2-5,-,TRBD2,TRBV13,CASSSRLAKETQYF,TGTGCCAGCAGCTCCCGACTAGCGAAAGAGACCCAGTACTTC
TRBJ2-1,-,-,TRBV4-2,CASSQGLGLSSYNEQFF,TGTGCCAGCAGCCAAGGTCTGGGGCTGAGCTCCTACAATGAGCAGTTCTTC
TRBJ2-5,once,-,TRBV3-1,CASSLGAGRETQYF,TGTGCCAGCAGCTTAGGGGCGGGCCGGGAGACCCAGTACTTC
TRBJ1-2,many,-,TRBV3-1,CASSQGWDILNYGYTF,TGTGCCAGCAGCCAAGGATGGGACATCCTAAACTATGGCTACACCTTC
TRBJ2-7,few,-,TRBV27,CASSLLGGVYEQYF,TGTGCCAGCAGTTTATTGGGGGGCGTCTACGAGCAGTACTTC
TRBJ2-1,-,-,TRBV30,CAWSVGVSVRANEQFF,TGTGCCTGGAGTGTAGGAGTTTCGGTTAGGGCGAATGAGCAGTTCTTC
TRBJ2-7,-,-,TRBV20-1,CSASDTFEQYF,TGCAGTGCTAGCGACACATTCGAGCAGTACTTC
TRBJ2-2,-,TRBD2,TRBV14,CASSLAKTSVDTGELFF,TGTGCCAGCAGCCTTGCAAAAACTAGCGTCGACACCGGGGAGCTGTTTTTT
TRBJ2-7,-,-,TRBV6-6,CASSYQARRGEQYF,TGTGCCAGCAGTTACCAGGCAAGACGGGGCGAGCAGTACTTC
TRBJ2-3,-,-,TRBV6-4,CASSKNRVDTQYF,TGTGCCAGCAGTAAGAACAGGGTAGATACGCAGTATTTT